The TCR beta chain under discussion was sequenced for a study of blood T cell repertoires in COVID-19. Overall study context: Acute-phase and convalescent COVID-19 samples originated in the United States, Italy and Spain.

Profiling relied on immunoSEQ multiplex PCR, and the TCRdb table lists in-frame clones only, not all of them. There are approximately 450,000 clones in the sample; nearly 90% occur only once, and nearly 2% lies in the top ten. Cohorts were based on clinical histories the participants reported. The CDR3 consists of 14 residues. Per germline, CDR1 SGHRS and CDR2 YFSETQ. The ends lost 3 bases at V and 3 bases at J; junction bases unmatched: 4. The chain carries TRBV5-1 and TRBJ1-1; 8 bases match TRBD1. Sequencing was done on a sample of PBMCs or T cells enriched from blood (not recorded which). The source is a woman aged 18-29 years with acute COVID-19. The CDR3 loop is CASSSGGWDTEAFF. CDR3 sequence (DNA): TGCGCCAGCAGCTCAGGGGGCTGGGACACTGAAGCTTTCTTT.